These 19 T cell receptor beta chains were sequenced from one sample in a study of post-analysis software for immune sequencing data. Which antigens these TCRs recognize remains unknown. Study conclusions and caveats: Higher frequency in patients than in controls was seen for roughly five TRBV segments, with TRBV5-6, TRBV5-1 and TRBV20-1 among them.

TCR beta cDNA libraries had unique molecular identifiers. TCRdb re-analysed the PCR reads in MiXCR, keeping a single row per CDR3 protein. The data contain hundreds of thousands of distinct CDR3 sequences, about 57% of them singletons. Input material: blood. These receptors all come from a girl between 10 and 17 years old with multiple sclerosis.

The chain employs TRBV6-5 and TRBJ1-4; the match to TRBD1 covers 8 bases. Germline V gives CDR1 MNHEY, CDR2 SVGAGI. This CDR3 spans 14 amino acids. J lost 10 bases, V lost 4 bases, and 8 bases had no gene match. The CDR3: CASSSDRDTVKLFF. DNA for the CDR3: TGTGCCAGCAGTTCGGACAGGGATACCGTAAAACTGTTTTTT.

This sequence joins TRBV20-1 and TRBJ2-5; perhaps TRBD1 as D (6 bases). V shed 1 base and J shed 5 bases, with 17 bases lying between them. The CDR3 consists of 15 residues. Germline CDR1 DFQATT, CDR2 SNEGSKA (reference sequence). CDR3 nucleotide sequence: TGCAGTGCTAGAGGGCGACAGGATTTCAGGGAGACCCAGTACTTC. This translates into CSARGRQDFRETQYF.

This chain connects TRBV7-8 to TRBJ2-5; 12 bases align to TRBD2. The J call is doubtful: the DNA matches TRBJ2-1 better. In germline, CDR1 is SGHVS, CDR2 FQNEAQ. The CDR3 extends over 17 amino acids. CDR3 loop: CASSRREWTSGNNEQFF. CDR3 DNA: TGTGCCAGCAGCCGAAGGGAGTGGACTAGCGGGAATAATGAGCAGTTCTTC.

This chain links TRBV29-1 with TRBJ1-4; the D is unclear. Germline loops: CDR1 SQVTM, CDR2 ANQGSEA. Between the trimmed V and J ends, which lost 6 bases and 2 bases, there was a span of 10 bases. This CDR3 spans 13 amino acids. The CDR3 nucleotides are TGCAGCGTCGGGAGATCGACTAATGAAAAACTGTTTTTT. Amino acid sequence: CSVGRSTNEKLFF.

This rearrangement joins TRBV5-5 to TRBJ1-2; possible D gene TRBD1, 5 bases. Looked up from germline, CDR1 is SGHKS and CDR2 is YYEKEE (reference sequence). The CDR3 consists of 14 residues. Between the trimmed V and J ends, which lost 0 bases and 3 bases, there was a span of 9 bases. CDR3 coding DNA: TGTGCCAGCAGCTTGGGAGAGGGGTACTATGGCTACACCTTC. Its protein product is CASSLGEGYYGYTF.

The V and J genes are TRBV12-3 or TRBV12-4 and TRBJ1-6; 10 nucleotides line up with TRBD1. CDR3 length: 15 residues. The junction had 6 bases not matched to a gene; V was cut back by 4 bases and J by 9 bases. Here the CDR3 DNA reads TGTGCCAGCAGTTCCCGCCGGGACAGGGGTTCACCCCTCCACTTT. Translated, it gives CASSSRRDRGSPLHF.

The rearrangement joins TRBV7-9 to TRBJ2-5; 9 nucleotides agree with TRBD2. J was trimmed by 4 bases and V by 7 bases; bases with no gene match: 10. This CDR3 has 15 residues. Per germline, CDR1 SEHNR and CDR2 FQNEAQ (reference sequence). In DNA, the CDR3 is TGTGCCAGCAACGGGGCCAATAGCGGGAGAGAGACCCAGTACTTC. Residues: CASNGANSGRETQYF. The full variable domain, with the rest looked up from reference TRBV7-9 and TRBJ2-5, is DTGVSQNPRHKITKRGQNVTFRCDPISEHNRLYWYRQTLGQGPEFLTYFQNEAQLEKSRLLSDRFSAERPKGSFSTLEIQRTEQGDSAMYLCASNGANSGRETQYFGPGTRLLVL.

This chain joins TRBV4-2 and TRBJ2-7; the D gene is possibly TRBD2 (6 bases). Trimming stripped 0 bases from V and 2 bases from J, with 14 bases between. The length of the CDR3 is 16 residues. The germline V gene has CDR1 LGHNA and CDR2 YNFKEQ. The CDR3 loop reads CASSQDPGLGPYEQYF. In DNA form, the CDR3 reads TGTGCCAGCAGCCAAGATCCGGGACTGGGCCCCTACGAGCAGTACTTC.

The genes are TRBV10-3 and TRBJ2-7; perhaps TRBD1 as D (6 bases). The DNA end is more similar to TRBJ2-5, so the J call may be wrong. CDR3 length equals 14 residues. Germline V lookup: CDR1 ENHRY, CDR2 SYGVKD. CDR3 loop: CAISEATGVETQYF. CDR3 sequence (DNA): TGTGCCATCAGTGAGGCGACAGGAGTGGAGACCCAGTACTTC.

The chain couples TRBV7-9 to TRBJ2-5; 7 nucleotides agree with TRBD1. CDR1 is SEHNR and CDR2 is FQNEAQ in the germline V gene (reference sequence). Trimming at V came to 5 bases and at J to 5 bases, leaving 5 bases not matched to a gene. This CDR3 comprises 13 residues. The CDR3 coding sequence is TGTGCCAGCAGCCCCGAGGGGGCGGAGACCCAGTACTTC. It encodes CASSPEGAETQYF.

The V call is TRBV20-1, the J call TRBJ2-7; TRBD1 is a possible D gene (6 bases). CDR3 length: 12 residues. V dropped 6 bases and J dropped 1 base, with 10 bases sitting between them. In germline, CDR1 is DFQATT, CDR2 SNEGSKA (reference sequence). The CDR3 here is CSAIQGSYEQYF. The CDR3 nucleotides are TGCAGTGCCATACAGGGTTCCTACGAGCAGTACTTC.

V gene TRBV20-1 combines with J gene TRBJ1-2; D is possibly TRBD1 (6 bases). Germline V gene data show CDR1 as DFQATT and CDR2 as SNEGSKA (reference sequence). This CDR3 contains 12 residues. The V end was cut by 3 bases, the J end by 6 bases, with 11 bases between. The CDR3 sequence is CSARHGQHGYTF. CDR3 in DNA: TGCAGTGCTAGGCATGGACAGCATGGCTACACCTTC.

This chain connects TRBV5-4 to TRBJ1-4; no definite D call. V was clipped by 0 bases and J by 7 bases, with 4 bases between them. In germline, CDR1 is SGHNT, CDR2 YYREEE (reference sequence). The CDR3 length is 12 residues. As DNA, the CDR3 is TGTGCCAGCAGCTTGGATGGTGAAAAACTGTTTTTT. This gives the protein CASSLDGEKLFF.

CDR3 sequence reads: CASSFPGSWDFYEQYF. In DNA form, the CDR3 reads TGTGCCAGCAGCTTTCCCGGGTCCTGGGACTTTTACGAGCAGTACTTC. The rearrangement joins TRBV11-2 to TRBJ2-7, with D perhaps matching TRBD2 (6 bases). CDR3 length: 16 amino acids. The germline V gene has CDR1 SGHAT and CDR2 FQNNGV. Trimming left V 3 bases short and J 4 bases short, with 19 bases between.

A word on this clonotype: Being one base from a much bigger clone, this may be a read error. This chain uses TRBV10-2 with TRBJ2-7; no definite D call. The germline CDR1 and CDR2 sequences are WSHSY and SAAADI. CDR3 size: 13 residues. V was shortened by 6 bases and J by 1 base, with 10 bases between the two germline ends. The CDR3 loop reads CASRVGGSYEQYF. CDR3 in DNA: TGCGCCAGCAGGGTGGGCGGTTCCTACGAGCAGTACTTC.

The genes are TRBV11-1 and TRBJ2-3; no clear D gene. CDR1 is SGHAT, CDR2 FQDESV, per germline (reference sequence). CDR3 length: 12 amino acids. The ends were cut back, 2 bases at V and 14 bases at J, with 14 bases in the middle. The DNA for the CDR3 is TGTGCCAGCAGCTTATTTGGCGCGTCGTGGTATTTT. Protein: CASSLFGASWYF.

This clonotype has just one count. Mismatch with germline at one junction end may stem from a read error. V and J are TRBV2 and TRBJ2-1, with 11 bases matching TRBD2. The length of the CDR3 is 15 residues. Germline-derived CDR1 and CDR2 are SNHLY and FYNNEI. Written as DNA, the CDR3 is TGTGCCAGCAGGGAAGGGACTAGCGGACCCAATGAGCAGTTCTTC. Its protein is CASREGTSGPNEQFF. Full variable domain (outside the CDR3, taken from reference TRBV2 and TRBJ2-1): EPEVTQTPSHQVTQMGQEVILRCVPISNHLYFYWYRQILGQKVEFLVSFYNNEISEKSEIFDDQFSVERPDGSNFTLKIRSTKLEDSAMYFCASREGTSGPNEQFFGPGTRLTVL.

This clonotype was seen only a few times. The V call is TRBV4-2, the J call TRBJ2-1, with 7 bases fitting TRBD2. The CDR3 contains 15 residues. Germline V CDR1 and CDR2: LGHNA, YNFKEQ. With V trimmed by 0 bases and J by 8 bases, 7 bases remained unmatched. This CDR3 reads CASSQEQRGYDEQFF. CDR3 DNA sequence: TGTGCCAGCAGCCAAGAGCAGCGGGGTTACGATGAGCAGTTCTTC.

The rearrangement uses TRBV2 and TRBJ2-4; D remains unclear. Matching the DNA end better, TRBJ2-7 makes the J call doubtful. Germline CDR1 is SNHLY and CDR2 is FYNNEI. This CDR3 region has 11 residues. The CDR3 spells CASTLRYEQYF. CDR3 nucleotide sequence: TGTGCCAGCACCCTCAGGTACGAGCAGTACTTC.